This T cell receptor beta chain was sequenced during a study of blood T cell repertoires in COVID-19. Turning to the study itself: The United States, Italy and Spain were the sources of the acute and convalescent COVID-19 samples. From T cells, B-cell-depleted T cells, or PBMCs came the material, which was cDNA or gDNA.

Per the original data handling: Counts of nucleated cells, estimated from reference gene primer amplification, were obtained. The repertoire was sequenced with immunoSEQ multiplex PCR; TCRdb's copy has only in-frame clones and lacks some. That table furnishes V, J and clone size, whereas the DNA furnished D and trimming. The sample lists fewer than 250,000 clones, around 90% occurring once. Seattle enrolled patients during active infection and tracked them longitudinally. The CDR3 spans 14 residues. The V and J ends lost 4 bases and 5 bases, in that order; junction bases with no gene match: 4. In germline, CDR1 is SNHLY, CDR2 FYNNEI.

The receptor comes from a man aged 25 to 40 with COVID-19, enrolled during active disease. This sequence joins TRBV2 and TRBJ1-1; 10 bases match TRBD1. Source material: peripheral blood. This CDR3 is CASSGDRGGTEAFF. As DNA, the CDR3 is TGTGCCAGCAGTGGGGACAGGGGTGGGACTGAAGCTTTCTTT.